Listed below are T cell receptor beta chains from one sample, sequenced in a study of blood T cell repertoires in COVID-19. Sequencing used immunoSEQ multiplex PCR; TCRdb keeps in-frame clones, though not all of them. The sample lists some 70,000 clones, less than 85% seen once, with 13% in the top ten. The specimen was peripheral blood. The receptors were gathered from a man between 50 and 59 years old with COVID-19, enrolled during active disease. The CDR3 runs from the conserved cysteine through the conserved F or W. The order of the fields is V gene, CDR3 protein.

>TRBV14
CASSQTGRIRDTGELFF
>TRBV5-1
CASSPIGQSLGRGEQFF
>TRBV30
CALGQGGNQPQHF
>TRBV30
CAWDRNRGTDTQYF
>TRBV7-9
CASSSDGQTYEQYF
>TRBV30
CAWMTDYGYTF
>TRBV7-9
CASSLFGTGGYEQYF
>TRBV18
CASSPSTGGSHQPQHF
>TRBV7-2
CASRLLGDSDEKLFF
>TRBV2
CASNGPSADSPLHF
>TRBV12-5
CASGLGGQENQPQHF
>TRBV25-1
CASSGSPGETQYF
>TRBV19
CASSTDDRAGGYTF